This TCR beta chain originates from a study of Graves' ophthalmopathy and Graves' hyperthyroidism. Broader study findings: Most clonotypes expanded in thyroid above 0.001 frequency were present in blood too.

Notes on this clonotype: The antigen remains unidentified. Its ends do not fully match the called genes, so a read error is possible.

Patients were excluded if they had other autoimmune diseases or uncontrolled infections, and likewise if pregnancy or lactation applied. Reliance was placed on clinical symptoms, serum thyroxine, TRAb, thyroid ultrasound and orbital computed tomography for diagnosis. Per germline, CDR1 MGHDK and CDR2 SYGVNS. The length of the CDR3 is 11 residues. Amplification of TCR beta CDR3 regions used RNA transcripts. After a first-round RT-PCR with HTBI primers, a second-round multiplex PCR was run. Via MiXCR, TCRdb re-called the multiplex PCR reads, giving one row per CDR3 protein. Altogether some 1.1 million distinct CDR3 sequences are present, 35% to 40% being singletons, with the ten largest covering 11%.

This receptor was identified in an adult man with Graves' hyperthyroidism. The rearrangement uses TRBV25-1 and TRBJ1-5, with no clear D. Source material: peripheral blood or thyroid tissue (not recorded which). The CDR3 region has the DNA TGTGCCCGCAGTCCAGATCTGCCCCAGCATTTT. As protein: CARSPDLPQHF.